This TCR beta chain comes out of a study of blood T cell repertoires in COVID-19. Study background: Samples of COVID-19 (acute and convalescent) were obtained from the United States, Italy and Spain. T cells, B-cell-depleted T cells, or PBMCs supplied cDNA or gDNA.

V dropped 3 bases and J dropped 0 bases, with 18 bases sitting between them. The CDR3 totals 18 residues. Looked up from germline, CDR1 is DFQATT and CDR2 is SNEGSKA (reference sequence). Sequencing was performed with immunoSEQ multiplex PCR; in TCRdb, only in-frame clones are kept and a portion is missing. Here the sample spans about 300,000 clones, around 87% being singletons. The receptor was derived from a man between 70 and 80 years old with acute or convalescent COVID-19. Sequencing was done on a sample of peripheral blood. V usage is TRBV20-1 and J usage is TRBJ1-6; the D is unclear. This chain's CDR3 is CSASNPGSPSSYNSPLHF. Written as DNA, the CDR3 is TGCAGTGCTAGTAATCCGGGGTCCCCTAGCTCCTATAATTCACCCCTCCACTTT.